Below are 20 T cell receptor beta chains sequenced from a single sample in a study of T-cell reconstitution after alpha-beta-depleted transplantation in children. As it was prepared, the TCRbeta library received unique molecular identifiers. TCRdb independently ran MiXCR on the PCR reads; one entry per CDR3 protein. The sample has approximately 240,000 distinct CDR3 sequences, approximately 10% seen once. The sample here was PBMCs, taken before TCRalphabeta/CD19-depleted stem cell transplant. The receptors come from a child younger than two with acute myeloid leukemia, due to receive a stem cell transplant.

In its sample, this clonotype was seen many times. V is TRBV7-3 and J is TRBJ2-1; the D gene is possibly TRBD2 (7 bases). Germline CDR1 is SGHTA and CDR2 is FQGTGA. Trimming took 5 bases from V and 3 from J, leaving 17 bases between them. This CDR3 is built from 16 residues. Here the CDR3 reads CASSPQGGGVYNEQFF. As DNA, the CDR3 is TGTGCCAGCAGCCCCCAAGGGGGAGGGGTCTACAATGAGCAGTTCTTC.

This clonotype has a count of ten or more. The chain couples TRBV6-1 to TRBJ2-7, with a tentative D call TRBD1 (6 bases). CDR1 and CDR2 from the germline V gene are MNHNS and SASEGT. This CDR3 is built from 15 residues. V was clipped by 6 bases and J by 4 bases, with 19 bases between them. The CDR3, as DNA: TGTGCCAGCAGGCACGTAACAGGGAGCTCTTACGAGCAGTACTTC. Translation gives CASRHVTGSSYEQYF.

This clonotype was detected ten times or more. The CDR3 spells CASSLVPPGQGTNEKLFF. DNA of the CDR3: TGCGCCAGCAGCTTGGTCCCCCCGGGACAGGGGACTAATGAAAAACTGTTTTTT. The chain joins TRBV5-1 to TRBJ1-4; 10 bases match TRBD1. The CDR3 has 18 amino acids. With V trimmed by 0 bases and J by 2 bases, 7 bases remained unmatched. Germline V gives CDR1 SGHRS, CDR2 YFSETQ.

This clonotype was detected only a few times. The CDR3 DNA follows: TGCGCCAGCAGCCAAGAACAGGGGTCTATGGACTATGGCTACACCTTC. This gives the protein CASSQEQGSMDYGYTF. V is TRBV4-1 and J is TRBJ1-2; 7 positions match TRBD1. Germline CDR1 is MGHRA and CDR2 is YSYEKL. CDR3 length: 16 residues. Trimming took 0 bases from V and 3 from J; bases not matched to a gene: 7.

This clonotype has at least ten counts. The chain has TRBV4-3 and TRBJ1-4; D gene unclear. Trimming removed 0 bases at V and 11 bases at J, with 16 bases between. This CDR3 has 15 residues. CDR1 and CDR2 (germline): LGHNA, YSLEER. DNA of the CDR3: TGCGCCAGCAGCCAAGATTCAAGGACCCCCTACAAACTGTTTTTT. Protein: CASSQDSRTPYKLFF.

This clonotype was observed many times. The CDR3 is CASSLVGGQNTEAFF. The CDR3 bases are TGCGCCAGCAGCTTGGTTGGGGGGCAGAACACTGAAGCTTTCTTT. This chain joins TRBV5-1 and TRBJ1-1, with D possibly TRBD1 on 6 matching bases. The CDR3 is 15 residues long. The V end lost 0 bases, the J end lost 1 base, and 10 bases lay between the germline ends. Germline CDR1 SGHRS, CDR2 YFSETQ.

This clonotype occurred many times. CDR3 coding DNA: TGCAGTGCTAGATCTCCGCCCTTTGATGAGCAGTACTTC. Its translation is CSARSPPFDEQYF. The chain couples TRBV20-1 to TRBJ2-7; D ambiguous. This CDR3 has 13 amino acids. With 2 bases removed from V and 7 bases from J, the gap between germline ends came to 15 bases. CDR1 DFQATT and CDR2 SNEGSKA come from the germline V gene (reference sequence).

This clonotype was seen many times. This chain uses TRBV12-3 or TRBV12-4 with TRBJ2-2; D is tentatively TRBD1 or TRBD2 (6 bases each). This CDR3 is built from 13 residues. V gave up 6 bases and J gave up 7 bases, with 12 bases separating them. The CDR3, as DNA: TGTGCCAGCAGGCCCGGGGGCCGCGGGGAGCTGTTTTTT. Translation: CASRPGGRGELFF.

This clonotype was seen repeatedly, ten times or more. This sequence joins TRBV7-2 and TRBJ1-1; D is undetermined. V lost 6 bases and J lost 4, with 6 bases in between. From germline, CDR1 is SGHTA and CDR2 FQGNSA. The CDR3 is made up of 11 amino acids. CDR3 loop: CASRASTEAFF. As DNA, the CDR3 is TGTGCCAGCAGGGCTTCCACTGAAGCTTTCTTT.

This clonotype was seen many times. The genes are TRBV29-1 and TRBJ2-5; D may be TRBD2 (7 bases). With 6 bases removed from V and 6 bases from J, the gap between germline ends came to 17 bases. Germline-derived CDR1 and CDR2 are SQVTM and ANQGSEA. CDR3 length equals 13 residues. The DNA of the CDR3 is TGCAGCGTCGAGACGGGGGGCACAAAGACCCAGTACTTC. Translating gives CSVETGGTKTQYF.

This clonotype was seen many times. The V gene is TRBV7-3, the J gene TRBJ2-1; D unclear. Germline CDR1 is SGHTA and CDR2 is FQGTGA. The CDR3 covers 15 residues. V dropped 5 bases and J dropped 6 bases, with 17 bases sitting between them. CDR3 sequence: CASSPGRNVVNEQFF. In DNA, the CDR3 is TGTGCCAGCAGCCCGGGCCGAAACGTGGTCAATGAGCAGTTCTTC.

This clonotype was detected many times. V is TRBV14 and J is TRBJ2-5; D is perhaps TRBD1 or TRBD2 (5 bases each). V gave up 4 bases and J gave up 3 bases, with 15 bases separating them. From germline, CDR1 is SGHDN and CDR2 FVKESK. The CDR3 consists of 15 residues. CDR3 loop: CASSRWDQIEETQYF. CDR3 coding DNA: TGTGCCAGCAGCCGTTGGGACCAGATCGAAGAGACCCAGTACTTC.

Many counts were recorded for this clonotype. The chain uses TRBV5-1 and TRBJ1-2, with TRBD1 identical over 8 bases. Germline CDR1 reads SGHRS; CDR2 reads YFSETQ. With V trimmed by 2 bases and J by 7 bases, 19 bases remained unmatched. The CDR3 is 18 residues long. This chain's CDR3 is CASSFTGTGYSIYGGYTF. CDR3 DNA: TGCGCCAGCAGCTTCACCGGGACAGGTTATTCAATCTATGGTGGCTACACCTTC.

This clonotype was counted at least ten times. This rearrangement joins TRBV15 to TRBJ2-2; 13 bases align to TRBD2. Germline V gives CDR1 LNHNV, CDR2 YYDKDF (reference sequence). J gave up 2 bases and V 2 bases, and 5 bases lay outside the gene matches. This CDR3 has 18 residues. In DNA form, the CDR3 reads TGTGCCACCAGCAGACCTGGGACTAGCGGGGTCAACACCGGGGAGCTGTTTTTT. Protein product: CATSRPGTSGVNTGELFF.

This clonotype was seen at least ten times. This rearrangement joins TRBV5-1 to TRBJ2-5; 7 bases are shared with TRBD1. Germline V CDR1 and CDR2: SGHRS, YFSETQ. V was clipped by 3 bases and J by 7 bases; unmatched bases: 6. CDR3 length: 13 residues. The CDR3 nucleotides read TGCGCCAGCAGCTCCCCGACAGGGAGGACCCAGTACTTC. Protein sequence: CASSSPTGRTQYF.

This rearrangement joins TRBV18 to TRBJ2-1; 8 nucleotides line up with TRBD1. J gave up 5 bases and V 5 bases, and 11 bases lay outside the gene matches. The CDR3 extends over 16 amino acids. Germline values: CDR1 KGHSH, CDR2 LQKENI. CDR3 amino acids: CASSGQGAPSHNEQFF. CDR3 coding DNA: TGTGCCAGCTCAGGGCAGGGGGCCCCTTCCCACAATGAGCAGTTCTTC.

In this sample, this clonotype turned up many times. The V gene is TRBV29-1, the J gene TRBJ2-3; D possibly uses TRBD1 or TRBD2 (6 bases each). The CDR3 spans 14 residues. CDR1 and CDR2 from the germline V gene are SQVTM and ANQGSEA. With 3 bases removed from V and 4 bases from J, the gap between germline ends came to 14 bases. The DNA of the CDR3 is TGCAGCGTTGAGGGGGGCTTAGGGTCAGATACGCAGTATTTT. Amino acids: CSVEGGLGSDTQYF.

This clonotype was seen only a few times. CDR3 amino acids: CSARGADRGNQPQHF. For the CDR3, the DNA is TGCAGTGCTAGAGGGGCCGACAGGGGCAATCAGCCCCAGCATTTT. The chain uses TRBV20-1 and TRBJ1-5; TRBD1 agrees at 7 bases. V lost 1 base, J lost 2 bases, and 5 bases stayed unmatched. The germline gives CDR1 DFQATT, CDR2 SNEGSKA (reference sequence). The CDR3 loop spans 15 amino acids.

This clonotype has a handful of counts. The CDR3 DNA sequence: TGTGCCAGTAGGACGGACAGGGGGCAGATATCGGGTAATTCACCCCTCCACTTT. Its protein is CASRTDRGQISGNSPLHF. The J gene is TRBJ1-6, the V gene TRBV19; 11 bases map to TRBD1. Germline CDR1 LNHDA, CDR2 SQIVND (reference sequence). The ends lost 6 bases at V and 6 bases at J; junction bases unmatched: 13. The CDR3 spans 18 residues.

This clonotype has at least ten counts. The CDR3 sequence is CSATRGQGINQPQHF. DNA of the CDR3: TGCAGTGCTACAAGGGGACAGGGGATCAATCAGCCCCAGCATTTT. The chain carries TRBV20-1 and TRBJ1-5; TRBD1 matches at 10 bases. CDR3 length: 15 amino acids. Germline V gene lookup returns CDR1 DFQATT and CDR2 SNEGSKA (reference sequence). V lost 4 bases to trimming and J lost 3 bases; unmatched junction nucleotides: 6.